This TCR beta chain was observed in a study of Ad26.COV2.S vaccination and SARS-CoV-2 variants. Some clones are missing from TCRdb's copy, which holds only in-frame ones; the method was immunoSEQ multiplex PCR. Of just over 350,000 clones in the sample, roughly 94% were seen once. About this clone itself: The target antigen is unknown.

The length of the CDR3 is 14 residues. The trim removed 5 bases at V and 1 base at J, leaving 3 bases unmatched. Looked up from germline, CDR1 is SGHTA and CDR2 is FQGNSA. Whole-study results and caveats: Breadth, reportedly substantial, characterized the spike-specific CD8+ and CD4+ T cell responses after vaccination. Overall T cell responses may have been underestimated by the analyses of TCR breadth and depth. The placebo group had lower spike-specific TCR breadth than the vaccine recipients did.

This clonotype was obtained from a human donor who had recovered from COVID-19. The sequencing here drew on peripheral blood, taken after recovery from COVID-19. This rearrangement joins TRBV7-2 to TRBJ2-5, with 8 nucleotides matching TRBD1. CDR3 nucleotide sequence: TGTGCCAGCAGCCGGCAGGGGGCCCAAGAGACCCAGTACTTC. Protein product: CASSRQGAQETQYF.